One sample yielded the 6 T cell receptor beta chains listed below, sequenced in a study of T cells after yellow fever vaccination. MiXCR, run by TCRdb on the 5' RACE reads, gives a single entry per CDR3 protein. The sample yields hundreds of thousands of distinct CDR3 sequences, around 4% seen once. Sequences were derived from PBMCs, sampled on the day of the yellow fever booster vaccination. Every receptor here comes from a man aged 18 to 29 who received the YFV17D yellow fever vaccine.

In its sample, this clonotype was seen many times. CDR3 sequence reads: CASSLANRAYGYTF. CDR3 coding DNA: TGTGCCAGCAGCTTGGCCAACCGGGCCTATGGCTACACCTTC. This chain connects TRBV5-4 to TRBJ1-2; no clear D. Per the germline V gene, CDR1 is SGHNT and CDR2 is YYREEE (reference sequence). The CDR3 has 14 amino acids. Trimming took 0 bases from V and 4 from J, leaving 10 bases between them.

The chain recombines TRBV18 with TRBJ1-5; D not certain. CDR1 and CDR2 from the germline V gene are KGHSH and LQKENI. This CDR3 comprises 16 residues. V lost 3 bases and J lost 0, with 12 bases in between. CDR3 protein: CASSPRPRSSNQPQHF. In nucleotides, the CDR3 is TGTGCCAGCTCACCTAGACCGCGTAGTAGCAATCAGCCCCAGCATTTT.

The sample holds many counts of this clonotype. The junction and the germline gene differ at one end; a read error may be behind it. The gene calls are TRBV4-3 and TRBJ1-6; D is unresolved. The CDR3 contains 13 residues. The germline CDR1 and CDR2 sequences are LGHNA and YSLEER. The CDR3 sequence: CASSQDLNLPLHF. CDR3 in DNA: TGCGCCAGCAGCCAAGATCTCAATTTACCCCTCCACTTT.

This rearrangement joins TRBV7-3 to TRBJ2-2; either TRBD1 or TRBD2 may fit D (7 bases each). The germline V gene encodes CDR1 SGHTA and CDR2 FQGTGA. The CDR3 spans 15 residues. With 4 bases removed from V and 5 bases from J, the gap between germline ends came to 14 bases. CDR3 amino acids: CASSSSQGGTGELFF. CDR3 DNA: TGTGCCAGCAGCTCGTCCCAGGGGGGGACCGGGGAGCTGTTTTTT.

V is TRBV7-2 and J is TRBJ2-6; weak D call: TRBD1 (5 bases). Per germline, CDR1 SGHTA and CDR2 FQGNSA. CDR3 length equals 16 residues. The germline V and J ends were trimmed by 2 bases and 0 bases, with 8 bases remaining between them. The CDR3: CASSLYRSSGANVLTF. The CDR3 coding sequence is TGTGCCAGCAGCTTATACAGGTCCTCTGGGGCCAACGTCCTGACTTTC.

There are a few counts of this clonotype. The chain combines TRBV5-4 with TRBJ2-1, with D hard to call. The CDR3 runs 11 residues. The germline V and J ends were trimmed by 2 bases and 8 bases, with 5 bases remaining between them. The germline V gene has CDR1 SGHNT and CDR2 YYREEE (reference sequence). The CDR3 spells CASSLEDEQFF. In DNA form, the CDR3 reads TGTGCCAGCAGCTTAGAAGATGAGCAGTTCTTC.